This is a list of T cell receptor beta chains from one sample in a study of shared clonotypes between healthy human individuals. The repertoire was sequenced with immunoSEQ multiplex PCR; TCRdb's copy has only in-frame clones and lacks some. The sample holds roughly 700,000 clones, roughly 70% seen once. The specimen was memory CD4+ T cells sorted from blood. Every receptor here comes from a woman in her twenties or thirties in good health. Each CDR3 is given with its conserved first and last residue. The D gene is left open where the match is weak. Not all rows give a size; the values are once, few, many and, for expanded clones, a class.

d_call j_call v_call cdr3_length clone_size cdr3_nt cdr3_aa
NA TRBJ2-7 TRBV7-9 12 once TGTGCCAGCAGCTCGGACGCTTCCACGCAGTACTTC CASSSDASTQYF
NA TRBJ2-1 TRBV5-6 12 NA TGTGCCAGCAGCTTATGGGACAATGAGCAGTTCTTC CASSLWDNEQFF
NA TRBJ2-7 TRBV6-1 13 NA TGTGCCAGCTGTCCGGGACACCCCTACGAGCAGTACTTC CASCPGHPYEQYF
TRBD1 TRBJ1-1 TRBV4-2 14 NA TGTGCCAGCAGCCAAGCAGGGGGGGGGACTGAAGCTTTCTTT CASSQAGGGTEAFF
NA TRBJ1-3 TRBV19 13 once TGTGCCACCTCGCGCGGACCTGGAAACACCATATATTTT CATSRGPGNTIYF
NA TRBJ1-5 TRBV9 14 NA TGTGCCAGCAGCCAGGACCCTAATAGACAGCCCCAGCATTTT CASSQDPNRQPQHF
NA TRBJ2-7 TRBV14 15 NA TGTGCCAGCAGCCGAAGACAGGGAGGTAGCTACGAGCAGTACTTC CASSRRQGGSYEQYF
TRBD1 TRBJ1-2 TRBV19 17 NA TGTGCCAGTATCAGGACGACAGGGGCAAATATAGACTATGGCTACACCTTC CASIRTTGANIDYGYTF
TRBD2 TRBJ2-5 TRBV5-1 14 NA TGCGCCAGCAGCAGCCTAGCGGGACAAGAGACCCAGTACTTC CASSSLAGQETQYF
NA TRBJ1-2 TRBV2 13 few TGTGCCGGTCGAGGGGGTTCTGACTATGGCTACACCTTC CAGRGGSDYGYTF
NA TRBJ1-1 TRBV6-6 13 NA TGTGCCAGCAGACAGGGTTTAAGCACTGAAGCTTTCTTT CASRQGLSTEAFF
NA TRBJ1-2 TRBV7-2 14 few TGTGCCAGCAGCTTAGCGGGACGGAACTATGGCTACACCTTC CASSLAGRNYGYTF
TRBD2 TRBJ2-7 TRBV28 15 NA TGTGCCAGCAGTCCTGGGACTAGCGGCTCCTACGAGCAGTACTTC CASSPGTSGSYEQYF
TRBD2 TRBJ2-7 TRBV6-1 15 NA TGTGCCAGCAGCCTGTCTAGCGGGATTTCCTACGAGCAGTACTTC CASSLSSGISYEQYF
NA TRBJ2-7 TRBV6-5 15 NA TGTGCCAGCACACAACGTGGGACCGACCCCTACGAGCAGTACTTC CASTQRGTDPYEQYF
NA TRBJ1-3 TRBV19 16 NA TGTGCCAGTAGTTCCGGCAGGATAAAATCTGGAAACACCATATATTTT CASSSGRIKSGNTIYF
NA TRBJ2-5 TRBV4-1 14 NA TGCGCCAGCAGCCAAGGCGGACAAACGGAAACCCAGTACTTC CASSQGGQTETQYF
NA TRBJ1-1 TRBV5-3 16 NA TGTGCCAGAAGCGTCCGGGACCCACACCCGAACACTGAAGCTTTCTTT CARSVRDPHPNTEAFF
NA TRBJ1-5 TRBV28 14 once TGTGCCAGCAGTTTATACCAGGGCCATCAGCCCCAGCATTTT CASSLYQGHQPQHF
NA TRBJ2-6 TRBV5-1 14 NA TGCGCCAGCAGACCGCTACCTGGGGCCAACGTCCTGACTTTC CASRPLPGANVLTF
NA TRBJ1-2 TRBV28 12 NA TGTGCCAGCAGTGATCACGGTTTTGGCTACACCTTC CASSDHGFGYTF
NA TRBJ1-1 TRBV28 13 NA TGTGCCAGCAGTCCGACTAAGAACACTGAAGCTTTCTTT CASSPTKNTEAFF
NA TRBJ2-5 TRBV7-2 12 NA TGTGCCAGCAGCTTAGCGGCAGAGACCCAGTACTTC CASSLAAETQYF
TRBD1 TRBJ2-5 TRBV4-1 14 NA TGCGCCAGCAGCCCTCAACAGGGGGCAGAGACCCAGTACTTC CASSPQQGAETQYF
NA TRBJ2-7 TRBV6-6 12 few TGTGCCAGCAGGGGGGAAGGGTTCGAGCAGTACTTC CASRGEGFEQYF
NA TRBJ1-4 TRBV2 15 NA TGTGCCAGCAGTGGCCACAGGGTGGAGTTTGAAAAACTGTTTTTT CASSGHRVEFEKLFF
TRBD2 TRBJ2-2 TRBV28 15 NA TGTGCCAGCACCCGTAGCGGGAGTAGCCCTCGGGAGCTGTTTTTT CASTRSGSSPRELFF
TRBD1 TRBJ2-7 TRBV7-9 16 NA TGTGCCAGCAGCCCCCCGGGACAGGGGCCCGCCTACGAGCAGTACTTC CASSPPGQGPAYEQYF
NA TRBJ2-2 TRBV6-4 13 NA TGTGCCAGCAGTGACCGAGACACCGGGGAGCTGTTTTTT CASSDRDTGELFF
NA TRBJ2-2 TRBV11-2 14 NA TGTGCCAGCAGTCCTAAGTCGGTTACCGGGGAGCTGTTTTTT CASSPKSVTGELFF
NA TRBJ2-7 TRBV4-1 15 NA TGCGCCAGCAGGTTAATTGGACTGAACTCCTACGAGCAGTACTTC CASRLIGLNSYEQYF
NA TRBJ2-2 TRBV5-1 17 NA TGCGCCAGCAGCTTTGTGGCCAGGGGCACGGCATCAGGGGAGCTGTTTTTT CASSFVARGTASGELFF
NA TRBJ1-2 TRBV28 15 NA TGTGCCAGCAGTTTAGTGGGGGGAGCTAACTATGGCTACACCTTC CASSLVGGANYGYTF
TRBD2 TRBJ2-3 TRBV19 16 NA TGTGCCAGTAGTCCCCGGGTTAGCGGGAGGTCAAATACGCAGTATTTT CASSPRVSGRSNTQYF
TRBD1 TRBJ2-1 TRBV5-1 14 NA TGCGCCAGCTCAGGGGGCAGGGCCTACAATGAGCAGTTCTTC CASSGGRAYNEQFF
TRBD1 TRBJ1-1 TRBV5-1 21 NA TGCGCCAGCAGCTTTTGGGGCGTCGGGGGCGGACAGGTAGGGGCGAACACTGAAGCTTTCTTT CASSFWGVGGGQVGANTEAFF
NA TRBJ2-1 TRBV11-3 17 NA TGTGCCAGCAGCTTAGAGGCGCAGGGCGGGCTAAACAATGAGCAGTTCTTC CASSLEAQGGLNNEQFF
NA TRBJ2-1 TRBV11-1 15 NA TGTGCCAGCAGCCTCCGGACAGTTCCCTACAATGAGCAGTTCTTC CASSLRTVPYNEQFF
NA TRBJ2-5 TRBV10-3 14 NA TGTGCCATCACCCGGGACTCCCGCCAAGGGACCCAGTACTTC CAITRDSRQGTQYF
NA TRBJ1-4 TRBV27 16 once TGTGCCAGCAGTTCATCGTGGATTGGGGCTAATGAAAAACTGTTTTTT CASSSSWIGANEKLFF
TRBD2 TRBJ2-3 TRBV7-6 15 once TGTGCCAGCAGCCCGCCGGGACTAGCGGGCCTTACGCAGTATTTT CASSPPGLAGLTQYF
NA TRBJ2-7 TRBV25-1 12 once TGTGCCAGCAGTGAAGGGTCCTACGAGCAGTACTTC CASSEGSYEQYF
TRBD1 TRBJ2-3 TRBV5-1 18 NA TGCGCCAGCAGCTTGGGCCTACAGGGGGTCATTTTAACAGATACGCAGTATTTT CASSLGLQGVILTDTQYF
TRBD2 TRBJ2-7 TRBV4-1 15 NA TGCGCCAGCAGCCCCCCCGGGGGGGCTCTCTACGAGCAGTACTTC CASSPPGGALYEQYF
NA TRBJ1-1 TRBV5-4 12 NA TGTGCCAGCAGCCGCGACAGCCATGAAGCTTTCTTT CASSRDSHEAFF
NA TRBJ2-5 TRBV5-5 14 once TGTGCCAGCAGCTTTGGACCGGGCCTAGAGACCCAGTACTTC CASSFGPGLETQYF
TRBD2 TRBJ2-1 TRBV28 14 NA TGTGCCAGCATCGGCGGGAGCTCCTACAATGAGCAGTTCTTC CASIGGSSYNEQFF
NA TRBJ2-1 TRBV30 14 NA TGTGCCTGGAGTGTCCGACCCCTTTACAATGAGCAGTTCTTC CAWSVRPLYNEQFF
NA TRBJ2-7 TRBV7-4 14 NA TGTGCCAGCAGCTTAACGGGCAGGGGTTGGGAGCAGTACTTC CASSLTGRGWEQYF
NA TRBJ1-1 TRBV5-6 13 once TGTGCCAGCAGCTTGAGGACAGTTACTGAAGCTTTCTTT CASSLRTVTEAFF
TRBD2 TRBJ2-7 TRBV7-2 15 NA TGTGCCAGCAGCATTACTAGCGGGAGGGCCTACGAGCAGTACTTC CASSITSGRAYEQYF
TRBD1 TRBJ2-2 TRBV6-6 15 NA TGTGCCAGCAGTTACAGACAGGGAAACACCGGGGAGCTGTTTTTT CASSYRQGNTGELFF
NA TRBJ1-5 TRBV11-2 15 once TGTGCCAGCAGCTTAAGCGCGGGGTACAATCAGCCCCAGCATTTT CASSLSAGYNQPQHF
NA TRBJ2-3 TRBV7-9 14 NA TGTGCCAGCAGCTTAGAGGGACTCACAGATACGCAGTATTTT CASSLEGLTDTQYF
TRBD1 TRBJ1-4 TRBV11-2 15 NA TGTGCCAGCAGCTCTCAGGGGGCGACTAATGAAAAACTGTTTTTT CASSSQGATNEKLFF
NA TRBJ2-7 TRBV5-1 16 NA TGCGCCAGCAGCTTGGGCCTGAGAGGGGATCCCTACGAGCAGTACTTC CASSLGLRGDPYEQYF
NA TRBJ2-1 TRBV5-1 15 NA TGCGCCAGCAGCTCCGAGCGGGCCGCCTACAATGAGCAGTTCTTC CASSSERAAYNEQFF
TRBD2 TRBJ2-7 TRBV4-1 15 NA TGCGCCAGCAGCCAAGGAGGACTAGCGGGAGTGGAGCAGTACTTC CASSQGGLAGVEQYF
NA TRBJ2-2 TRBV7-9 13 NA TGTGCCAGCAGCCCTACCGTCACCGGGGAGCTGTTTTTT CASSPTVTGELFF
NA TRBJ2-3 TRBV27 13 NA TGTGCCAGCAGTTTATTACCGAAAGATACGCAGTATTTT CASSLLPKDTQYF